Each of the 15 T cell receptor beta chains below was sequenced from the same sample in a study of long-term antiretroviral therapy in people with HIV. The authors ran the immunoSEQ assay, v3.0, at survey level. The repertoire was sequenced with immunoSEQ multiplex PCR; TCRdb's copy has only in-frame clones and lacks some. The sample shows 30,000 to 40,000 clones, around 94% of them seen only once. Sequencing used unsorted PBMCs, obtained 4.1 years after starting antiretroviral therapy. Receptors were obtained from a woman aged 45-65 years with HIV.

The chain recombines TRBV5-6 with TRBJ2-1; 9 bases are a match to TRBD1. CDR3 length: 16 amino acids. CDR1 SGHDT and CDR2 YYEEEE come from the germline V gene. Unmatched junction bases numbered 4, after V lost 3 bases and J lost 0 bases. In DNA form, the CDR3 reads TGTGCCAGCAGCTCAGACAGGGGGAGCTCCTACAATGAGCAGTTCTTC. The encoded protein is CASSSDRGSSYNEQFF.

This clone was observed once. The V and J genes are TRBV2 and TRBJ2-7; D is perhaps TRBD2 (6 bases). This CDR3 comprises 17 residues. CDR1 and CDR2 (germline): SNHLY, FYNNEI. V was clipped by 5 bases and J by 0 bases, with 20 bases between them. In nucleotides, the CDR3 is TGTGCCAGCAGTCACATCATAAGCGGGTGGGACTCCTACGAGCAGTACTTC. Protein product: CASSHIISGWDSYEQYF.

In this sample, this clone turned up a few times. The chain employs TRBV9 and TRBJ1-5; D may be TRBD1 (5 bases). Trimming cost V 0 bases and J 2 bases, with 9 bases left between them. The CDR3 runs 15 residues. Germline V gene lookup returns CDR1 SGDLS and CDR2 YYNGEE. The CDR3 bases are TGTGCCAGCAGCGTAGAGGGGAAGCGCAATCAGCCCCAGCATTTT. This codes for CASSVEGKRNQPQHF.

The V gene is TRBV7-9, the J gene TRBJ1-4, with 8 bases fitting TRBD1. Trimming took 1 base from V and 5 from J; bases not matched to a gene: 3. Germline V gene sequence: CDR1 SEHNR, CDR2 FQNEAQ (reference sequence). The CDR3 runs 15 residues. The DNA of the CDR3 is TGTGCCAGCAGCTTAGGGACAGGGAAGAATGAAAAACTGTTTTTT. The encoded protein is CASSLGTGKNEKLFF. The full variable domain, its missing parts supplied by reference TRBV7-9 and TRBJ1-4, is DTGVSQNPRHKITKRGQNVTFRCDPISEHNRLYWYRQTLGQGPEFLTYFQNEAQLEKSRLLSDRFSAERPKGSFSTLEIQRTEQGDSAMYLCASSLGTGKNEKLFFGSGTQLSVL.

J is TRBJ2-3 and V is TRBV20-1; D remains ambiguous. Germline loops: CDR1 DFQATT, CDR2 SNEGSKA (reference sequence). V dropped 1 base and J dropped 7 bases, with 6 bases sitting between them. The CDR3 is 11 residues long. The DNA of the CDR3 is TGCAGTGCTAGAGTGGAGTATACGCAGTATTTT. Protein: CSARVEYTQYF.

This chain connects TRBV30 to TRBJ1-2; D might be TRBD1 (5 bases). Trimming took off 1 base at V and 0 bases at J, with 9 bases between the two ends. Germline loops: CDR1 GTSNPN, CDR2 SVGIG (reference sequence). The CDR3 spans 14 residues. CDR3 in DNA: TGTGCCTGGAGTGACGGGACGTCTAACTATGGCTACACCTTC. Its protein product is CAWSDGTSNYGYTF.

This sequence joins TRBV6-6 and TRBJ1-6; no clear D. The ends were cut back, 5 bases at V and 7 bases at J, with 15 bases in the middle. This CDR3 has 15 residues. CDR1 is MNHNY and CDR2 is SVGAGI in the germline V gene (reference sequence). In nucleotides, the CDR3 is TGTGCCAGCAGTGACCCCCGGGCTGCAAATTCACCCCTCCACTTT. Its translation: CASSDPRAANSPLHF.

This clone has only one observation. The rearrangement uses TRBV2 and TRBJ2-3; 10 bases match TRBD2. Germline CDR1 and CDR2: SNHLY and FYNNEI. V was clipped by 8 bases and J by 1 base; unmatched bases: 9. The CDR3 length is 16 residues. DNA for the CDR3: TGTGCCAGCTTCGCAGAGCGGGGGGGAGGCACAGATACGCAGTATTTT. It yields the protein CASFAERGGGTDTQYF.

This clone was counted once. The rearrangement links TRBV19 to TRBJ1-4; 9 positions match TRBD1. From germline, CDR1 is LNHDA and CDR2 SQIVND (reference sequence). The V gene end was trimmed by 7 bases and the J gene end by 7 bases; junction bases not matched to a gene: 10. The CDR3 sequence is 15 residues long. CDR3 loop: CASMGRGQGGEKLFF. Written as DNA, the CDR3 is TGTGCCAGTATGGGGCGGGGACAGGGAGGTGAAAAACTGTTTTTT.

V and J are TRBV14 and TRBJ1-4; 8 bases are shared with TRBD1. The trim removed 4 bases at V and 1 base at J, leaving 8 bases unmatched. Germline V gives CDR1 SGHDN, CDR2 FVKESK. The CDR3 loop spans 17 amino acids. CDR3 coding DNA: TGTGCCAGCAGCCGCCTGCAGGGGGCAGTAACTAATGAAAAACTGTTTTTT. It yields the protein CASSRLQGAVTNEKLFF.

The chain carries TRBV27 and TRBJ1-2; a weak D match, TRBD1 (6 bases). The germline CDR1 and CDR2 sequences are MNHEY and SMNVEV (reference sequence). The CDR3 is 13 residues long. Trimming shortened V by 6 bases and J by 4 bases, and 12 bases separated the two germline ends. Written as DNA, the CDR3 is TGTGCCAGCAGCCCGACAGGTACCTATGGCTACACCTTC. This encodes CASSPTGTYGYTF.

This chain connects TRBV2 to TRBJ2-7, with D perhaps TRBD1 (6 bases). The CDR3 is 13 residues long. Deletions cut 7 bases from V and 0 bases from J, with 10 bases between. Germline values: CDR1 SNHLY, CDR2 FYNNEI. CDR3 in amino acids: CASNLDSSYEQYF. The CDR3 bases are TGTGCCAGCAATCTGGACAGCTCCTACGAGCAGTACTTC. The full variable domain, in which reference TRBV2 and TRBJ2-7 provide the parts outside the CDR3, is EPEVTQTPSHQVTQMGQEVILRCVPISNHLYFYWYRQILGQKVEFLVSFYNNEISEKSEIFDDQFSVERPDGSNFTLKIRSTKLEDSAMYFCASNLDSSYEQYFGPGTRLTVT.

The chain couples TRBV4-2 to TRBJ2-2; no firm D call. The CDR3 length is 14 residues. The V end lost 5 bases, the J end lost 4 bases, and 11 bases lay between the germline ends. CDR1 is LGHNA and CDR2 is YNFKEQ in the germline V gene. Written as DNA, the CDR3 is TGTGCCAGCAGCTTTTATGACGGCACCGGGGAGCTGTTTTTT. Translation: CASSFYDGTGELFF.

Only one count was recorded for this clone. The chain couples TRBV6-5 to TRBJ1-4; D unresolved. Germline V gives CDR1 MNHEY, CDR2 SVGAGI. The germline V and J ends were trimmed by 0 bases and 8 bases, with 16 bases remaining between them. This CDR3 has 16 amino acids. In DNA form, the CDR3 reads TGTGCCAGCAGTTACTCGAGTAGGTCTAGTTACGAAAAACTGTTTTTT. This codes for CASSYSSRSSYEKLFF.

The chain joins TRBV19 to TRBJ2-7, with 8 bases aligning to TRBD1. CDR3 length equals 13 residues. With V trimmed by 6 bases and J by 4 bases, 5 bases remained unmatched. CDR1 is LNHDA and CDR2 is SQIVND in the germline V gene (reference sequence). CDR3 DNA: TGTGCCAGTAGCCAGGGGGCGGGATACGAGCAGTACTTC. Protein sequence: CASSQGAGYEQYF. Full variable domain (outside the CDR3, taken from reference TRBV19 and TRBJ2-7): DGGITQSPKYLFRKEGQNVTLSCEQNLNHDAMYWYRQDPGQGLRLIYYSQIVNDFQKGDIAEGYSVSREKKESFPLTVTSAQKNPTAFYLCASSQGAGYEQYFGPGTRLTVT.